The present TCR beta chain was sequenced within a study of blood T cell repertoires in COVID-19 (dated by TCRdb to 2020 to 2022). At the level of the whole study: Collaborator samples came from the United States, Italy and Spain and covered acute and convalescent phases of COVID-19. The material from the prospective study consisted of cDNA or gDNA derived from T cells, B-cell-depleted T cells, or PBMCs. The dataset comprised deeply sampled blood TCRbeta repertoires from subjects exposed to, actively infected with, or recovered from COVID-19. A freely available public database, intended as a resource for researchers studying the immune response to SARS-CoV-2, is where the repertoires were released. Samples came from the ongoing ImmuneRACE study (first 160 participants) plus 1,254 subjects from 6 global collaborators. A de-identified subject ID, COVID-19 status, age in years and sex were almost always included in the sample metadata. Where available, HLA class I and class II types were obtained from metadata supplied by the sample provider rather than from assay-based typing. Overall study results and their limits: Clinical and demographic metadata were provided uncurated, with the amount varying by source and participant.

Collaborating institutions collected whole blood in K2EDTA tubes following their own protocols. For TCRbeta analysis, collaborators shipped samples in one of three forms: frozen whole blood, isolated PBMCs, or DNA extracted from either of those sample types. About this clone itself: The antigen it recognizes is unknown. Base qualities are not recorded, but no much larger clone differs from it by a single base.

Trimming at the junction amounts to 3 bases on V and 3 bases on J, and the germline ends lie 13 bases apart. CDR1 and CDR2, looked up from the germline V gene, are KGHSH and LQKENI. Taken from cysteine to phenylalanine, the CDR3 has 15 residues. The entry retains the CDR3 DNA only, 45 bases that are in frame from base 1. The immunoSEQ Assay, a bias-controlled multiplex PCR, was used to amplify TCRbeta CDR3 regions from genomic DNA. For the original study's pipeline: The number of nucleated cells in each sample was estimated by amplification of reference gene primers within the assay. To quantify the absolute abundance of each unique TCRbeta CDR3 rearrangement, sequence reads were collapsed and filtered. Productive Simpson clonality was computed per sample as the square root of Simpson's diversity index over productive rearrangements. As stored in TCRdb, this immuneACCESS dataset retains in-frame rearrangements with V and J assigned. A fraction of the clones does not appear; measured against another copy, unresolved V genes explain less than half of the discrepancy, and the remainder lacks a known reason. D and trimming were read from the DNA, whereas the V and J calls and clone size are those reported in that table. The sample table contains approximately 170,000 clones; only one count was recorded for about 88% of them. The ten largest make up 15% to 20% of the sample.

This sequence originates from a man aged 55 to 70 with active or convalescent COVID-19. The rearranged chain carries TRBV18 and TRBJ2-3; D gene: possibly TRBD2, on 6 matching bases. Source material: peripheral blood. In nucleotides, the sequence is TGTGCCAGCTCACCGGTAGCCCGGGGGACAGATACGCAGTATTTT. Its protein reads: CASSPVARGTDTQYF.